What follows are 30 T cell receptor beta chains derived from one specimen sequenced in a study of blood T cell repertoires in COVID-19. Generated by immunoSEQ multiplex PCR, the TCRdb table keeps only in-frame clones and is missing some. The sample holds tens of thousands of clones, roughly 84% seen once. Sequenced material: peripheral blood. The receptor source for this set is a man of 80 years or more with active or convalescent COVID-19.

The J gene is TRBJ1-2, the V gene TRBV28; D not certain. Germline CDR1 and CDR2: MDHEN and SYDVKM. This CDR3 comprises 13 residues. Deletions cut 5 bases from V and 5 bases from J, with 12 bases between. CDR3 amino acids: CASSPPGGYGYTF. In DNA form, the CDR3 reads TGTGCCAGCAGTCCCCCTGGAGGTTATGGCTACACCTTC.

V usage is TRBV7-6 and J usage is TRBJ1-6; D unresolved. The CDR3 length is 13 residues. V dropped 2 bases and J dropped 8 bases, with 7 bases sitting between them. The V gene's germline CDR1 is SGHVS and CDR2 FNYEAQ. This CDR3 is CASSLNLDSPLHF. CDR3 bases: TGTGCCAGCAGCTTAAACTTGGATTCACCCCTCCACTTT.

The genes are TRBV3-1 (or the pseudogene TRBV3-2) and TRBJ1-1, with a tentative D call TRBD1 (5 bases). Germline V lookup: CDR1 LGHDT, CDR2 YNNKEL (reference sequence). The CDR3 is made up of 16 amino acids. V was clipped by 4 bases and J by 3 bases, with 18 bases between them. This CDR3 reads CASSPQPSVGDTEAFF. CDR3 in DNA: TGTGCCAGCAGCCCTCAGCCGTCCGTAGGGGACACTGAAGCTTTCTTT.

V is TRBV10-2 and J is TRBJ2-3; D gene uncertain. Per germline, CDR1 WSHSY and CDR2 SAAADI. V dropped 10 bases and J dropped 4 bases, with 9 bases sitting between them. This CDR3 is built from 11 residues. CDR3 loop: CATLLSDTQYF. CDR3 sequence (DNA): TGCGCCACTCTTCTATCAGATACGCAGTATTTT.

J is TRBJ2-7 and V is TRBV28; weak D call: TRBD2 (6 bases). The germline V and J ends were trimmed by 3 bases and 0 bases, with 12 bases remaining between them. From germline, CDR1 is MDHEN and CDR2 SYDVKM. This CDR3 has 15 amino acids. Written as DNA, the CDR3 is TGTGCCAGCAGTTTTACGGGACTGAGCTCCTACGAGCAGTACTTC. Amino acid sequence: CASSFTGLSSYEQYF.

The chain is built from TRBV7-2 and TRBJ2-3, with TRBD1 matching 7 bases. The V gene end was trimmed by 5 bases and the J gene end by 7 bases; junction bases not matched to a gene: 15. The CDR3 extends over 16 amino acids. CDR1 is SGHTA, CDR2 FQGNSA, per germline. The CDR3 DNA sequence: TGTGCCAGCAGCCTTCAAACAGGGGTGATACGAAATACGCAGTATTTT. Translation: CASSLQTGVIRNTQYF.

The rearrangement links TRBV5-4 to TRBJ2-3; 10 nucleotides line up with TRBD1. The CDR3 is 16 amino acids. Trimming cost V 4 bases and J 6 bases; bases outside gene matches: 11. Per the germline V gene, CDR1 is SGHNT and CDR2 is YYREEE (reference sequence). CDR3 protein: CASSIKTGGASDTQYF. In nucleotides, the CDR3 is TGTGCCAGCAGCATCAAGACAGGGGGCGCGTCCGATACGCAGTATTTT.

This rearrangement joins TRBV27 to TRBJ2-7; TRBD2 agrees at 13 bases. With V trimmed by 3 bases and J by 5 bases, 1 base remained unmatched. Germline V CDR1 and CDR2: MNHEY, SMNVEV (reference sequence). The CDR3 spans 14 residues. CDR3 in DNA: TGTGCCAGCAGTTTCGGACTAGCGGGAGACGAGCAGTACTTC. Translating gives CASSFGLAGDEQYF.

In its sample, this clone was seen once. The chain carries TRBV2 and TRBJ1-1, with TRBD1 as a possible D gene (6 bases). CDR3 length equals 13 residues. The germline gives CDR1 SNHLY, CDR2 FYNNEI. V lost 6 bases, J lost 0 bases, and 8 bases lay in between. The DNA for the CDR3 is TGTGCCAGCAGCGGACAGATGAACACTGAAGCTTTCTTT. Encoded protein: CASSGQMNTEAFF.

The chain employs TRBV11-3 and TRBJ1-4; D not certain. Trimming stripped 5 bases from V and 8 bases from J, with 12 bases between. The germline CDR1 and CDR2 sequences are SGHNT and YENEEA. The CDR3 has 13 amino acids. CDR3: CASSQNRREKLFF. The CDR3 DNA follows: TGTGCCAGCAGCCAAAATCGGAGGGAAAAACTGTTTTTT.

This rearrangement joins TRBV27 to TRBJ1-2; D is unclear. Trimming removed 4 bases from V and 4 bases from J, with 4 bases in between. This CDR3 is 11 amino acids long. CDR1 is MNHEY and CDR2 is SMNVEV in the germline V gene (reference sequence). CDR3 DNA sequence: TGTGCCAGCAGTTCCGGCTATGGCTACACCTTC. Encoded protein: CASSSGYGYTF.

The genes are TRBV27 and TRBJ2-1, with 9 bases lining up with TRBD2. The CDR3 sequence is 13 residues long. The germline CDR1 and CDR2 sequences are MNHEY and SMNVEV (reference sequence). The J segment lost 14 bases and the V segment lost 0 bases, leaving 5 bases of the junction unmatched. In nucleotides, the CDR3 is TGTGCCAGCAGTTTATCTCTAGCGGGGAGAAAGTTCTTC. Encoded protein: CASSLSLAGRKFF.

The CDR3 DNA is TGTGCCAGCAGGGAGCAGGAGGCCCAAGAGACCCAGTACTTC. This encodes CASREQEAQETQYF. The J gene is TRBJ2-5, the V gene TRBV6-5; tentative D call: TRBD2 (5 bases). The CDR3 covers 14 residues. Germline assignment: CDR1 MNHEY and CDR2 SVGAGI. Trimming removed 6 bases from V and 1 base from J, with 12 bases in between.

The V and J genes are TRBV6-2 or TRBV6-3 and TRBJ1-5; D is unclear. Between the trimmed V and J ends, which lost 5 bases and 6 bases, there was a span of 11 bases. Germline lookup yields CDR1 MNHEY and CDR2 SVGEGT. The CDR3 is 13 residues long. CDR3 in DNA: TGTGCCAGCAGTACGGGTTGGATTCAGCCCCAGCATTTT. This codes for CASSTGWIQPQHF.

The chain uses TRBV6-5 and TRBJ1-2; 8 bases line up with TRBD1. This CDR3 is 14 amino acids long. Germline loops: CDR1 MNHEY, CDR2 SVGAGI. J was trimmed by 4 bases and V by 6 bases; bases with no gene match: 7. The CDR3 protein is CASRYKTGVYGYTF. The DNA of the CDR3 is TGTGCCAGCAGATATAAGACAGGGGTCTATGGCTACACCTTC.

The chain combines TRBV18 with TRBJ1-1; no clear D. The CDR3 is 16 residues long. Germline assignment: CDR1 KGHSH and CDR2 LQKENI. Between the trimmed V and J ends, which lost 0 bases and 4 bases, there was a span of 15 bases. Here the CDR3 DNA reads TGTGCCAGCTCACCACCGATCGCAGGCCCTTCCACTGAAGCTTTCTTT. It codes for CASSPPIAGPSTEAFF. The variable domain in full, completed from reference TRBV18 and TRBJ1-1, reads NAGVMQNPRHLVRRRGQEARLRCSPMKGHSHVYWYRQLPEEGLKFMVYLQKENIIDESGMPKERFSAEFPKEGPSILRIQQVVRGDSAAYFCASSPPIAGPSTEAFFGQGTRLTVV.

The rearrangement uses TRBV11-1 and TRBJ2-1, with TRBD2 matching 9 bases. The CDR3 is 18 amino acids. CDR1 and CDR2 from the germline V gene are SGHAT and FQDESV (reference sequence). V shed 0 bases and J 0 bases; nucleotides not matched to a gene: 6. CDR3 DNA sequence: TGTGCCAGCAGCTTAGCGTCCCTTAGCGGGAGCTCCTACAATGAGCAGTTCTTC. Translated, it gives CASSLASLSGSSYNEQFF.

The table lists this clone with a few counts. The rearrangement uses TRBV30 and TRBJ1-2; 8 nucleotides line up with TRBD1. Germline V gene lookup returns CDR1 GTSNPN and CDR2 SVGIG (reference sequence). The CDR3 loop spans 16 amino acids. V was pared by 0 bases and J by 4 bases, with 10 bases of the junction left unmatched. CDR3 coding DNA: TGTGCCTGGAGTGTCCAGGGGGCAACTCCAATCTATGGCTACACCTTC. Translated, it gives CAWSVQGATPIYGYTF.

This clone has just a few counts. CDR3 sequence: CTSRNRGATDTQYF. Here the CDR3 DNA reads TGCACCAGCAGGAACCGGGGGGCCACAGATACGCAGTATTTT. The chain uses TRBV1 and TRBJ2-3; the table's D call, TRBD2, has no DNA check behind it. TRBV1 constitutes a pseudogene. The CDR3 sequence is 14 residues long.

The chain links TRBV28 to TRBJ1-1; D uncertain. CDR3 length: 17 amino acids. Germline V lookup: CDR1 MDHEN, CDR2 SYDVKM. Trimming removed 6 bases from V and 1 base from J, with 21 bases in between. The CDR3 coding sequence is TGTGCCAGCAGCTACGTCATAGAGGCGGTACCGAACACTGAAGCTTTCTTT. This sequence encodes CASSYVIEAVPNTEAFF.

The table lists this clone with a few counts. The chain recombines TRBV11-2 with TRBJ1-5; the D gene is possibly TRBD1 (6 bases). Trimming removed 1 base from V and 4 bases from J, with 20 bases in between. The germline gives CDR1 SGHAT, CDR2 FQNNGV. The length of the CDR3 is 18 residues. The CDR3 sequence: CASSLGFGGAKLNQPQHF. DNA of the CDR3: TGTGCCAGCAGCTTAGGGTTCGGGGGGGCGAAGTTGAATCAGCCCCAGCATTTT.

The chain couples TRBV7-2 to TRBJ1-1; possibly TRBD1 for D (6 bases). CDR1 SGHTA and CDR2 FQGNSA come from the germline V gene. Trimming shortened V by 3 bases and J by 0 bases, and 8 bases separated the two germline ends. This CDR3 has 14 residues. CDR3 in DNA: TGTGCCAGCAGCTTTCGACAGGTGAACACTGAAGCTTTCTTT. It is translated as CASSFRQVNTEAFF.

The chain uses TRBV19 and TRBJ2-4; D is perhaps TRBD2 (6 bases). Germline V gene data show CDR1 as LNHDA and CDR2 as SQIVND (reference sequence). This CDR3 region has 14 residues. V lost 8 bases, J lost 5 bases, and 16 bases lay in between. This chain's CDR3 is CASRDGGDQNIQYF. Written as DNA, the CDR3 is TGTGCCAGTCGGGATGGAGGGGACCAAAACATTCAGTACTTC.

CDR3 sequence (DNA): TGCGCCAGCAGCCCACAACTGGCGACAGGCCGCCTTAACACCGGGGAGCTGTTTTTT. It is translated as CASSPQLATGRLNTGELFF. The rearrangement uses TRBV5-1 and TRBJ2-2, with a weak D call TRBD1 (6 bases). The CDR3 spans 19 residues. V was trimmed by 4 bases and J by 2 bases, leaving 24 bases between them. CDR1 and CDR2 from the germline V gene are SGHRS and YFSETQ. Based on the CDR3 plus reference TRBV5-1 and TRBJ2-2, the full variable domain is KAGVTQTPRYLIKTRGQQVTLSCSPISGHRSVSWYQQTPGQGLQFLFEYFSETQRNKGNFPGRFSGRQFSNSRSEMNVSTLELGDSALYLCASSPQLATGRLNTGELFFGEGSRLTVL.

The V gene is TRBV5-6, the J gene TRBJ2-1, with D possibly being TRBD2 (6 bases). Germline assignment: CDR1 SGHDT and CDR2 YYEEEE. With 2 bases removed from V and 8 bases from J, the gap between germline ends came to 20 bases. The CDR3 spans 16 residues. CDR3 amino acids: CASSLVAGWEFDEQFF. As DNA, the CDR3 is TGTGCCAGCAGCTTAGTGGCGGGATGGGAGTTTGATGAGCAGTTCTTC.

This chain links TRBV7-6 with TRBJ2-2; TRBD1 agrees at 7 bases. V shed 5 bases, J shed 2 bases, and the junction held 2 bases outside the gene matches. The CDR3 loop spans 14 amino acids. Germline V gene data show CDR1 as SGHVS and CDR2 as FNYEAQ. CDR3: CASSPGGNTGELFF. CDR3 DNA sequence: TGTGCCAGCAGCCCAGGGGGAAACACCGGGGAGCTGTTTTTT. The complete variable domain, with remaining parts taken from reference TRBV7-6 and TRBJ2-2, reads GAGVSQSPRYKVTKRGQDVALRCDPISGHVSLYWYRQALGQGPEFLTYFNYEAQQDKSGLPNDRFSAERPEGSISTLTIQRTEQRDSAMYRCASSPGGNTGELFFGEGSRLTVL.

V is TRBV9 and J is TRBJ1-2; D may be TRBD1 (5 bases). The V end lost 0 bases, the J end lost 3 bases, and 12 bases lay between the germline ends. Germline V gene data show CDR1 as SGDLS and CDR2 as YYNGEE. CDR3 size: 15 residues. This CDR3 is CASSVGGGDYYGYTF. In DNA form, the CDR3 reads TGTGCCAGCAGCGTAGGTGGAGGGGACTACTATGGCTACACCTTC.

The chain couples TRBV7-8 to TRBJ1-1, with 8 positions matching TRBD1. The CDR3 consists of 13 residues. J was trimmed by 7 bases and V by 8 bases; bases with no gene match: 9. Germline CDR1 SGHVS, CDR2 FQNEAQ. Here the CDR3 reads CASAGQGLGEAFF. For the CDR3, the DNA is TGTGCCAGCGCAGGACAGGGTTTGGGTGAAGCTTTCTTT.

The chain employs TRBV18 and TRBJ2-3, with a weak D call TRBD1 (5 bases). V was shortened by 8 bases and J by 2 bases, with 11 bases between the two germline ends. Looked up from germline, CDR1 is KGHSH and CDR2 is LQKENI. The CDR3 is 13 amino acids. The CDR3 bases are TGTGCCAGCCAGGACAAAACCACAGATACGCAGTATTTT. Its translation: CASQDKTTDTQYF.

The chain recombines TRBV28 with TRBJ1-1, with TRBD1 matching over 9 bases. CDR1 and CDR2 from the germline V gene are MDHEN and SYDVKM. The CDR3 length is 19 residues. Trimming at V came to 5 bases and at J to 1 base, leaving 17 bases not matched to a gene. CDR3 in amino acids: CASSPGGTGPFRGNTEAFF. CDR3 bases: TGTGCCAGCAGTCCAGGGGGGACAGGGCCTTTCCGTGGGAACACTGAAGCTTTCTTT.